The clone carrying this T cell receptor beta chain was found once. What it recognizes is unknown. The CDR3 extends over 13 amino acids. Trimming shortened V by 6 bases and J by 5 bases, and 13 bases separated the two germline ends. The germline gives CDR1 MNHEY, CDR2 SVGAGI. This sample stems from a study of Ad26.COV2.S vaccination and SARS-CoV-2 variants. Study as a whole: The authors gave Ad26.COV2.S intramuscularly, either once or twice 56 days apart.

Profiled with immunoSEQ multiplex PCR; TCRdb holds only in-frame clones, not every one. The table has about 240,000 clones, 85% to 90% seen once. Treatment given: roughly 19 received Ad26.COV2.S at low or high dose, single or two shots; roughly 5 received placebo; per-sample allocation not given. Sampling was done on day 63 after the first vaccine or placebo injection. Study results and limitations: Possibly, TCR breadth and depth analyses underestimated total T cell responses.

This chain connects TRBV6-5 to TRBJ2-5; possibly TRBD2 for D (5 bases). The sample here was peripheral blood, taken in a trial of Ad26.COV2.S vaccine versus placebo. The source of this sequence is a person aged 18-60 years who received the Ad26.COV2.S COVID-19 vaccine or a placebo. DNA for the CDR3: TGTGCCAGCAGGGGTCTCAGGAGGGAGACCCAGTACTTC. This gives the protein CASRGLRRETQYF.